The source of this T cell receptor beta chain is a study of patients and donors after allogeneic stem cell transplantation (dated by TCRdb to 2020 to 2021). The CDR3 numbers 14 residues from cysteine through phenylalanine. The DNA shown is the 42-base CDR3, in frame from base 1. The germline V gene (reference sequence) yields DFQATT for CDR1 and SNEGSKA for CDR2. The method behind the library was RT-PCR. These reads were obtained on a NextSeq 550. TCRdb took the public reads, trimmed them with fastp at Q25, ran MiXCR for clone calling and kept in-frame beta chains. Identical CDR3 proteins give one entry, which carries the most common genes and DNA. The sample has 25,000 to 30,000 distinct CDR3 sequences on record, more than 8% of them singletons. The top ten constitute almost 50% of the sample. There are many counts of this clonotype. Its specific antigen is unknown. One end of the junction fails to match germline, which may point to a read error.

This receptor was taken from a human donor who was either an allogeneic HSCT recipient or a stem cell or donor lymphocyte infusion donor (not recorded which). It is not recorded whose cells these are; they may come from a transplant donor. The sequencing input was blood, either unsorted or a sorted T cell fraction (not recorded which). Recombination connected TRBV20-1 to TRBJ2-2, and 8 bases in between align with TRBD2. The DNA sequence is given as TGCAGTGCGAGAGCGGGGGCGAACACCGGGGAGCTGTTTTTT. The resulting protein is CSARAGANTGELFF.